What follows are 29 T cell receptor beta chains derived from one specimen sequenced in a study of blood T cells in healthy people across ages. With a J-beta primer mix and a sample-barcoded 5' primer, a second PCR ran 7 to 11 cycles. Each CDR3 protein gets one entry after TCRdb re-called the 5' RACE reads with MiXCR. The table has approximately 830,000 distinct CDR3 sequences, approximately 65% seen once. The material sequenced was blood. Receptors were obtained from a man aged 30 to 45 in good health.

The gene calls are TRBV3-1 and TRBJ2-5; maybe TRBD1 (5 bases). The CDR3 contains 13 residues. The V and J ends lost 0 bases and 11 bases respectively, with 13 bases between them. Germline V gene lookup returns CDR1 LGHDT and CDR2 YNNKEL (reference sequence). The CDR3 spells CASSQDRGPEQYF. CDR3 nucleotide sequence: TGTGCCAGCAGCCAAGATAGGGGTCCTGAGCAGTACTTC.

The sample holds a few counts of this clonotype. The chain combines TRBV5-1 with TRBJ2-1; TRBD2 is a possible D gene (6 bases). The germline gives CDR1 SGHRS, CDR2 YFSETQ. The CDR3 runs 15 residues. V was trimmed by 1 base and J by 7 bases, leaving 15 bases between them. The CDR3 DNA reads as TGCGCCAGCAGCTTGTATAGGGAGGCAGGAAATGAGCAGTTCTTC. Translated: CASSLYREAGNEQFF. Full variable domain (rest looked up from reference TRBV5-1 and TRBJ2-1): KAGVTQTPRYLIKTRGQQVTLSCSPISGHRSVSWYQQTPGQGLQFLFEYFSETQRNKGNFPGRFSGRQFSNSRSEMNVSTLELGDSALYLCASSLYREAGNEQFFGPGTRLTVL.

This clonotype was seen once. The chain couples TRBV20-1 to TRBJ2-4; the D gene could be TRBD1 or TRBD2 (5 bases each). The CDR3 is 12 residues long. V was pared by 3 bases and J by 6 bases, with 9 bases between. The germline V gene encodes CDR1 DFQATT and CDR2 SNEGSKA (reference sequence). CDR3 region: CSARGPLNIQYF. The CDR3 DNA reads TGCAGTGCTAGGGGACCCCTAAACATTCAGTACTTC.

The CDR3 coding sequence is TGCAGCGTTTTGACGGTCGAGCAGTACTTC. Residues: CSVLTVEQYF. The J gene is TRBJ2-5, the V gene TRBV29-1, with D hard to call. The J call may be mistaken, given a closer DNA end match to TRBJ2-7. Germline lookup yields CDR1 SQVTM and CDR2 ANQGSEA. The CDR3 covers 10 residues.

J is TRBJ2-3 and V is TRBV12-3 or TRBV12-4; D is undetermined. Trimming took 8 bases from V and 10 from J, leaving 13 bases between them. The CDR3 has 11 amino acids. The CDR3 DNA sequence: TGTGCCAGCGTCGATCGAGGAGCGCAGTATTTT. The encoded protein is CASVDRGAQYF.

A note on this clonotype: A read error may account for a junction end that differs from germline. The CDR3 DNA reads as TGTGCCAGCAGTCACATTGAAGAGACCCAGTACTTC. Its protein product is CASSHIEETQYF. This sequence joins TRBV10-3 and TRBJ2-5, with D uncertain. Germline CDR1 ENHRY, CDR2 SYGVKD. CDR3 length: 12 residues.

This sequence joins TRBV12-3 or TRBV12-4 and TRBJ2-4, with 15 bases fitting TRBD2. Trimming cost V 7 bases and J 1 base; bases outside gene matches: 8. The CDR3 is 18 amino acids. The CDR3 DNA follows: TGTGCCAGCACCAGCGGACTAGCGGGGGGGCAGGCCAAAAACATTCAGTACTTC. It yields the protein CASTSGLAGGQAKNIQYF.

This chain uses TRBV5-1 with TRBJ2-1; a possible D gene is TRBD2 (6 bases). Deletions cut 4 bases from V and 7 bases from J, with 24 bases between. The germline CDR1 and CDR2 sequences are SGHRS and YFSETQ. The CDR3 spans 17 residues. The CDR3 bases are TGCGCCAGCAGCCCGGGGGATGGCAGGGACCTAATAAATGAGCAGTTCTTC. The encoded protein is CASSPGDGRDLINEQFF.

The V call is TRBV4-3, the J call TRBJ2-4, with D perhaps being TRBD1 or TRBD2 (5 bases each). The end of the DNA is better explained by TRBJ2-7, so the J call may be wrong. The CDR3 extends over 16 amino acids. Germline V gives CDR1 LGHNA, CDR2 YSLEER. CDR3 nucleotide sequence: TGCGCCAGCAGCCAAGAGGGACCCCCTACGGACTACGAGCAGTACTTC. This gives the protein CASSQEGPPTDYEQYF.

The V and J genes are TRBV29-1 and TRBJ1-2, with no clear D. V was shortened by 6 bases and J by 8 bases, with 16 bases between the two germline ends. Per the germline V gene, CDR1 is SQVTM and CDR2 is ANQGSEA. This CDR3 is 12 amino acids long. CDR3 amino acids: CSVQATRGGYTF. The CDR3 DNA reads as TGCAGCGTGCAAGCTACCCGGGGAGGCTACACCTTC. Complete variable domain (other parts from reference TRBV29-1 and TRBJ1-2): SAVISQKPSRDICQRGTSLTIQCQVDSQVTMMFWYRQQPGQSLTLIATANQGSEATYESGFVIDKFPISRPNLTFSTLTVSNMSPEDSSIYLCSVQATRGGYTFGSGTRLTVV.

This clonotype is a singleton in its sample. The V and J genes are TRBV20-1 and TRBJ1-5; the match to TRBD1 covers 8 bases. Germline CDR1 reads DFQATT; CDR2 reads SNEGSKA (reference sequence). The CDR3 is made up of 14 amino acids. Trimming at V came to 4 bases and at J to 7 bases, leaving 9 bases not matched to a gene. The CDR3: CSATYGQGWQPQHF. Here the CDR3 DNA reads TGCAGTGCTACCTATGGACAGGGTTGGCAGCCCCAGCATTTT.

The CDR3 DNA follows: TGTGCCAGCAGTCCCCATGACACCCACACCGGGGAGCTGTTTTTT. The encoded protein is CASSPHDTHTGELFF. V gene TRBV28 combines with J gene TRBJ2-2; D remains unclear. Germline V lookup: CDR1 MDHEN, CDR2 SYDVKM. V lost 5 bases and J 3 bases, leaving 13 bases between the germline ends. The CDR3 runs 15 residues.

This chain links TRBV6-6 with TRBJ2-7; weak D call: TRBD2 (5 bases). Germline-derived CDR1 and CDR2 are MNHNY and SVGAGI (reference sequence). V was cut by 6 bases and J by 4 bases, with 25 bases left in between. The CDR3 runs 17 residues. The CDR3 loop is CASSYLFLEGSGYEQYF. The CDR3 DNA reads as TGTGCCAGCAGCTACCTTTTTTTAGAGGGTTCAGGATACGAGCAGTACTTC.

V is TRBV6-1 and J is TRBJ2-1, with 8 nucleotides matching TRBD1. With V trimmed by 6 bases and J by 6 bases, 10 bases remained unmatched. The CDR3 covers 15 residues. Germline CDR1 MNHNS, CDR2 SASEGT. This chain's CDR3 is CASRPEGTGANEQFF. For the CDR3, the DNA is TGTGCCAGCAGACCGGAGGGGACAGGTGCCAATGAGCAGTTCTTC.

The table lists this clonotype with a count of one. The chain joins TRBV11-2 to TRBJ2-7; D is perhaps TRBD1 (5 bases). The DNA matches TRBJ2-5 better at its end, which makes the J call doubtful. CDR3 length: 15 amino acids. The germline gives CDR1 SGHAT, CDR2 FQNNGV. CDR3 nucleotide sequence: TGTGCCAGCAGCTTAGCCAGACAGTTTTCAGAGACCCAGTACTTC. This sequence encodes CASSLARQFSETQYF.

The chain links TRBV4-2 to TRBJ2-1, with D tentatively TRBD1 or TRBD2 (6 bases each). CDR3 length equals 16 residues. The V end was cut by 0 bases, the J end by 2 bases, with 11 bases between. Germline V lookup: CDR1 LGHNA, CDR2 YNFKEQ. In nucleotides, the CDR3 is TGTGCCAGCAGCCAAGACGGACGGGGGCCCTACAATGAGCAGTTCTTC. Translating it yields CASSQDGRGPYNEQFF.

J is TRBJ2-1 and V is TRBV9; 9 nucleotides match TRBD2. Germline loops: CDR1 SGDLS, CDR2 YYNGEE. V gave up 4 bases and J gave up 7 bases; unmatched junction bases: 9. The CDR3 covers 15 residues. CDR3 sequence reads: CASSPRVAGVNEQFF. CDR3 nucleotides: TGTGCCAGCAGCCCCCGGGTAGCGGGGGTGAATGAGCAGTTCTTC.

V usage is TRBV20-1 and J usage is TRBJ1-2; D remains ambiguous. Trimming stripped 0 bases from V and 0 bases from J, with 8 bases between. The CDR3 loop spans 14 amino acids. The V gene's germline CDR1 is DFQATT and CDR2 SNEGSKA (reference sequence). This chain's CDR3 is CSARDINANYGYTF. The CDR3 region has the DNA TGCAGTGCTAGAGATATTAACGCTAACTATGGCTACACCTTC.

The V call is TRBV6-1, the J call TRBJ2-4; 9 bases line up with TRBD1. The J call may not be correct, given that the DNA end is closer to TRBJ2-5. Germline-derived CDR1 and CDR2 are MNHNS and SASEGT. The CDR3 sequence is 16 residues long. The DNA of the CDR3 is TGTGCCAGCAGTGCCCGGGACAGGGAAAATTGGGAGACCCAGTACTTC. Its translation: CASSARDRENWETQYF.

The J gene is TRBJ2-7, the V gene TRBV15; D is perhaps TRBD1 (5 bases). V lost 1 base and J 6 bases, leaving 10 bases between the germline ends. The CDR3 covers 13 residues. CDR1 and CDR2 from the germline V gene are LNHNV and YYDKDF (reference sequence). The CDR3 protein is CATSRGLGLEQYF. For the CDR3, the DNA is TGTGCCACCAGCAGAGGACTGGGGCTCGAGCAGTACTTC. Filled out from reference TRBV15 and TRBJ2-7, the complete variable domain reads DAMVIQNPRYQVTQFGKPVTLSCSQTLNHNVMYWYQQKSSQAPKLLFHYYDKDFNNEADTPDNFQSRRPNTSFCFLDIRSPGLGDTAMYLCATSRGLGLEQYFGPGTRLTVT.

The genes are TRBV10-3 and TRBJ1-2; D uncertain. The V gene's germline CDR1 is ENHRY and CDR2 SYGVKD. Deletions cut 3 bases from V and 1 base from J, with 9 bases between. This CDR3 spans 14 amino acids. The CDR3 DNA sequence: TGTGCCATCAGTGAAACAGAGATTAACTATGGCTACACCTTC. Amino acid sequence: CAISETEINYGYTF.

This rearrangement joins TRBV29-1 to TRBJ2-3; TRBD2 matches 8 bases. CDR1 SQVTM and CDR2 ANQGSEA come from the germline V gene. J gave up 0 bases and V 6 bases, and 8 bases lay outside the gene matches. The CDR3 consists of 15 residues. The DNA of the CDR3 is TGCAGCGTGAGGTATAGCGGGGAAAGCACAGATACGCAGTATTTT. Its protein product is CSVRYSGESTDTQYF.

The CDR3 sequence: CSATPGQGILDTQYF. In DNA form, the CDR3 reads TGCAGTGCAACACCGGGACAGGGGATTTTAGATACGCAGTATTTT. This rearrangement joins TRBV20-1 to TRBJ2-3, with 10 bases lining up with TRBD1. Germline CDR1 is DFQATT and CDR2 is SNEGSKA (reference sequence). The CDR3 is 15 residues long. V shed 6 bases and J 5 bases; nucleotides not matched to a gene: 11.

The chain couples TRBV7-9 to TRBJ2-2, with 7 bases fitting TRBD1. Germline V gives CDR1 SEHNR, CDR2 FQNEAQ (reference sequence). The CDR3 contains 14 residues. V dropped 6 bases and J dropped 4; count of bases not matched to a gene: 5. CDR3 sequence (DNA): TGTGCCAGCAGACCCGGGACAGCCACCGGGGAGCTGTTTTTT. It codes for CASRPGTATGELFF. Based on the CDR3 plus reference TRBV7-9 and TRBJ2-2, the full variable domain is DTGVSQNPRHKITKRGQNVTFRCDPISEHNRLYWYRQTLGQGPEFLTYFQNEAQLEKSRLLSDRFSAERPKGSFSTLEIQRTEQGDSAMYLCASRPGTATGELFFGEGSRLTVL.

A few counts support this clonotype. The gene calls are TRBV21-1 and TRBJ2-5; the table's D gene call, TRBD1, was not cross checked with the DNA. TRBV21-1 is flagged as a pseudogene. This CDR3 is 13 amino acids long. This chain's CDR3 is CARATEPQETQYF. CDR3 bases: TGTGCCAGGGCGACAGAGCCTCAAGAGACCCAGTACTTC.

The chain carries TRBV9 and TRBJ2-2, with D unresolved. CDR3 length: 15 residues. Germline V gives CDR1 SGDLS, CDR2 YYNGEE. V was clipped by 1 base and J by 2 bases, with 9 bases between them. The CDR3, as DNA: TGTGCCAGCAGCGTACGGCAGCCAAACACCGGGGAGCTGTTTTTT. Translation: CASSVRQPNTGELFF.

The CDR3 DNA is TGTGCCAGCAGTTACGGTACTAGCGGGGACCTATCCACAGATACGCAGTATTTT. Its protein is CASSYGTSGDLSTDTQYF. V and J are TRBV6-2 or TRBV6-3 and TRBJ2-3, with 10 nucleotides matching TRBD2. This CDR3 contains 18 residues. Germline CDR1 MNHEY, CDR2 SVGEGT. V was clipped by 2 bases and J by 2 bases; unmatched bases: 10.

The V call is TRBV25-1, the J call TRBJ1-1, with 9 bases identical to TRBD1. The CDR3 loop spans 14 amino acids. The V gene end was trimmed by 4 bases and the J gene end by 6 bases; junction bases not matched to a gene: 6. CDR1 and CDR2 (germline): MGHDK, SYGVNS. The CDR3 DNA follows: TGTGCCAGCAGTGGGGACAGGGTCACGGCTGAAGCTTTCTTT. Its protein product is CASSGDRVTAEAFF.

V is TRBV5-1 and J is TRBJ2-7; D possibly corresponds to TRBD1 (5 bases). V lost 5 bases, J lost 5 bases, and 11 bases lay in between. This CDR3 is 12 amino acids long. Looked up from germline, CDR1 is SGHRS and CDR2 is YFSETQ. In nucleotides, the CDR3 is TGCGCCAGCAGTTGGGGCCCCGACGAGCAGTACTTC. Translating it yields CASSWGPDEQYF.